This entry lists 2 T cell receptor beta chains sequenced from one sample in a study of blood T cell repertoires in COVID-19. Profiling relied on immunoSEQ multiplex PCR, and the TCRdb table lists in-frame clones only, not all of them. Of 35,000 to 45,000 clones listed, roughly 89% were seen once; the top ten hold under 8%. The source material was peripheral blood. These receptors originate from a human donor in a cohort sampled during active COVID-19.

The rearrangement joins TRBV4-1 to TRBJ2-7; 8 nucleotides agree with TRBD2. CDR1 is MGHRA and CDR2 is YSYEKL in the germline V gene. The CDR3 runs 15 residues. The trim removed 1 base at V and 2 bases at J, leaving 4 bases unmatched. The CDR3 loop is CASSQVLLAAYEQYF. DNA for the CDR3: TGCGCCAGCAGCCAAGTACTACTAGCGGCCTACGAGCAGTACTTC.

This chain connects TRBV6-5 to TRBJ2-2, with TRBD1 identical over 7 bases. The CDR3 spans 15 residues. Trimming took 2 bases from V and 7 from J; bases not matched to a gene: 7. CDR1 MNHEY and CDR2 SVGAGI come from the germline V gene. Written as DNA, the CDR3 is TGTGCCAGCAGTTACGGAGACAGGGTTGGCGGGGAGCTGTTTTTT. As protein: CASSYGDRVGGELFF.